The 25 T cell receptor beta chains reported below all come from one sample, sequenced in a study of tumor-infiltrating lymphocytes in primary liver carcinoma. From 450 to 600 ng total RNA, TCR beta cDNA was generated with a primer in the constant region. ARM-PCR, slightly modified, supplied the TCR beta libraries through three nested multiplex PCR rounds. Rounds one and two of PCR, each of 10 cycles, were primed with TRBV1-TRBV30 forward primers and a C-beta reverse primer. TCRdb reprocessed the multiplex PCR reads with MiXCR, giving one entry per CDR3 protein. This sample has 330,000 or so distinct CDR3 sequences, with about two thirds found just once. Blood RNA was derived from unsorted whole blood, and germline DNA was extracted too. Sequenced: peripheral blood. The receptors derive from a man between 35 and 55 years old with primary liver carcinoma and hepatitis B virus infection.

This clonotype was seen a single time. A much larger clone lies a single base off, so this may be a read error. The chain recombines TRBV5-5 with TRBJ1-2, with 9 bases that match TRBD1. V lost 3 bases to trimming and J lost 7 bases; unmatched junction nucleotides: 4. Germline V gives CDR1 SGHKS, CDR2 YYEKEE (reference sequence). The CDR3 is made up of 13 amino acids. Here the CDR3 DNA reads TGTGCCAGCAGCTCACAGGGGGCGGGTGGCTACACCTTC. Its translation: CASSSQGAGGYTF.

Notes on this clonotype: A clone one base away is much larger, so this may be a read error. CDR3 protein: CASSRQGAGANILTF. Here the CDR3 DNA reads TGTGCCAGCAGTCGACAGGGTGCTGGGGCCAACATCCTGACTTTC. The chain employs TRBV6-5 and TRBJ2-6; 7 bases map to TRBD1. The CDR3 has 15 amino acids. The V gene's germline CDR1 is MNHEY and CDR2 SVGAGI.

This clonotype was seen ten or more times. The gene calls are TRBV6-1 and TRBJ2-1; D perhaps matches TRBD1 (5 bases). This CDR3 region has 17 residues. The germline V and J ends were trimmed by 3 bases and 3 bases, with 18 bases remaining between them. Germline CDR1 and CDR2: MNHNS and SASEGT. The CDR3 bases are TGTGCCAGCAGTGATATTTGGGGCGGAGATTTCTACAATGAGCAGTTCTTC. Translated, it gives CASSDIWGGDFYNEQFF.

The sample holds a few counts of this clonotype. A much bigger clone sits one base away, suggesting this may be a read error. The chain uses TRBV4-3 and TRBJ1-4; TRBD1 might be the D (6 bases). The CDR3 consists of 16 residues. CDR1 and CDR2 (germline): LGHNA, YSLEER. CDR3 protein: CAISQDSQGLNEKLFF. CDR3 bases: TGCGCCATCAGCCAAGATTCGCAGGGGCTTAATGAAAAACTGTTTTTT.

As for this clonotype: Compared with germline, one end of the junction differs, possibly owing to a read error. The V and J genes are TRBV7-9 and TRBJ2-7; TRBD2 might be the D (6 bases). This CDR3 comprises 14 residues. CDR1 SEHNR and CDR2 FQNEAQ come from the germline V gene (reference sequence). CDR3 amino acids: CASSLGEETYEQYF. The CDR3 DNA follows: TGTGCCAGCAGCTTAGGGGAGGAAACCTACGAGCAGTATTTC.

The J gene is TRBJ2-3, the V gene TRBV5-1; D not resolved. Trimming took 4 bases from V and 0 from J, leaving 12 bases between them. The CDR3 runs 15 residues. CDR1 SGHRS and CDR2 YFSETQ come from the germline V gene. The CDR3 DNA reads as TGCGCCAGCAGCCCCGATCCCACTAGCACAGATACGCAGTATTTT. It yields the protein CASSPDPTSTDTQYF.

In regard to this clonotype: The junction shows a germline mismatch at one end, possibly a read error. The chain is built from TRBV12-3 or TRBV12-4 and TRBJ2-2; TRBD1 aligns across 8 bases. CDR3 length equals 12 residues. This chain's CDR3 is CATDRDTGGLFF. CDR3 in DNA: TGTGCCACGGACAGGGACACCGGGGGGCTGTTTTTT.

On this clonotype itself: One end of the junction does not line up with germline, which may come from a read error. The chain joins TRBV5-1 to TRBJ2-1; possible D gene TRBD2, 6 bases. CDR3 size: 15 residues. The germline V gene encodes CDR1 SGHRS and CDR2 YFSETQ. In DNA form, the CDR3 reads TGCGCCAGCAGTTTTGGGGCACCTAGCGTGCGTGAGCCGTTCTTC. Protein product: CASSFGAPSVREPFF.

This clonotype was observed a handful of times. The rearrangement joins TRBV28 to TRBJ1-2; D gene unclear. Trimming took 5 bases from V and 7 from J, leaving 17 bases between them. The germline V gene encodes CDR1 MDHEN and CDR2 SYDVKM. This CDR3 has 14 amino acids. In nucleotides, the CDR3 is TGTGCCAGCAGTCTCACCGGGCCTCGGGGTGGCTACACCTTC. As protein: CASSLTGPRGGYTF.

This clonotype was counted only a few times. This chain links TRBV2 with TRBJ2-7, with 9 bases identical to TRBD1. The V and J ends lost 6 bases and 4 bases, in that order; junction bases with no gene match: 7. There are 14 residues in the CDR3. Germline assignment: CDR1 SNHLY and CDR2 FYNNEI. CDR3 sequence reads: CASRTGTGLYEQYF. DNA of the CDR3: TGTGCCAGCAGGACCGGGACAGGGTTGTACGAGCAGTACTTC. Drawing the rest from reference TRBV2 and TRBJ2-7, the complete variable domain is EPEVTQTPSHQVTQMGQEVILRCVPISNHLYFYWYRQILGQKVEFLVSFYNNEISEKSEIFDDQFSVERPDGSNFTLKIRSTKLEDSAMYFCASRTGTGLYEQYFGPGTRLTVT.

The chain uses TRBV14 and TRBJ2-7; TRBD2 might be the D (5 bases). CDR1 SGHDN and CDR2 FVKESK come from the germline V gene. The CDR3 has 14 residues. This CDR3 is CISSVATFSYEQYF. The CDR3 region has the DNA TGTATCAGCAGCGTAGCGACTTTCTCCTACGAGCAGTACTTC.

This chain uses TRBV5-1 with TRBJ2-1; D is undetermined. This CDR3 has 13 residues. Germline CDR1 is SGHRS and CDR2 is YFSETQ. V shed 3 bases and J shed 10 bases, with 14 bases lying between them. For the CDR3, the DNA is TGCGCCAGCAGCTCCGGGTGGGCCGGCGAGCAGTTCTTC. It specifies CASSSGWAGEQFF.

In its sample, this clonotype was seen once. A read error may be the cause here, since a much bigger clone is one base away. The rearrangement uses TRBV12-3 or TRBV12-4 and TRBJ2-2; TRBD1 is a possible D gene (5 bases). Deletions cut 8 bases from V and 4 bases from J, with 14 bases between. This CDR3 is 14 amino acids long. In DNA, the CDR3 is TGTGCCAGCTGTGCTCAGGGTGTCACCGGGGAGCTGTTTTTT. Translation: CASCAQGVTGELFF.

Of note for this clonotype: Since a much larger clone is just one base distant, this may be a read error. This chain joins TRBV6-5 and TRBJ1-5; the match to TRBD1 covers 7 bases. The CDR3 sequence is 15 residues long. Germline lookup yields CDR1 MNHEY and CDR2 SVGAGI. The CDR3 loop reads CANSPFGQAYQPQHF. CDR3 nucleotides: TGTGCCAACAGTCCCTTCGGACAGGCATATCAGCCCCAGCATTTT.

Notes on this clonotype: An end of the junction differs from the germline gene, which may be a read error. This chain uses TRBV11-2 with TRBJ2-3; possible D gene TRBD1, 6 bases. The CDR3 runs to 13 residues. Germline CDR1 reads SGHAT; CDR2 reads FQNNGV. Written as DNA, the CDR3 is TGTGCCAGCAGCTTAGGGATACAGGGTACGCATTATTTT. The encoded protein is CASSLGIQGTHYF.

Ten or more counts support this clonotype. V is TRBV4-1 and J is TRBJ2-1, with TRBD1 matching over 9 bases. Germline V CDR1 and CDR2: MGHRA, YSYEKL. The CDR3 loop spans 14 amino acids. The J segment lost 6 bases and the V segment lost 5 bases, leaving 5 bases of the junction unmatched. The CDR3 region has the DNA TGCGCCAGCAGCAGGGACAGGGTTCTCAATGAGCAGTTCTTC. Protein product: CASSRDRVLNEQFF.

As concerns this clonotype: A single base separates this from a much larger clone, so it may be a read error. The CDR3: CASNQEEGTDTQYF. The CDR3 nucleotides read TGCGCCAGCAACCAAGAAGAGGGTACAGATACGCAGTATTTT. This chain links TRBV4-1 with TRBJ2-3, with D perhaps TRBD2 (5 bases). CDR3 length: 14 residues. Germline CDR1 is MGHRA and CDR2 is YSYEKL.

Remarks on this clonotype: A clone one base away is much larger, so this may be a read error. This chain links TRBV12-3 or TRBV12-4 with TRBJ2-5; D remains unclear. CDR3 size: 15 residues. The V end lost 8 bases, the J end lost 2 bases, and 18 bases lay between the germline ends. As DNA, the CDR3 is TGTGCCAGCTGCCCCGCCGGCAGGAATCAAGAGACCCAGTACTTC. This codes for CASCPAGRNQETQYF.

Notes on this clonotype: Because the CDR3 is missing its conserved closing phenylalanine or tryptophan, this is likely a read error. The genes are TRBV6-1 and TRBJ2-1, with D tentatively TRBD2 (5 bases). The V and J ends lost 6 bases and 7 bases respectively, with 19 bases between them. Germline V gene lookup returns CDR1 MNHNS and CDR2 SASEGT. This CDR3 has 15 amino acids. The CDR3 is CASRPRELLSNEQFL. CDR3 in DNA: TGTGCCAGCAGGCCGAGGGAGCTCCTTAGTAATGAGCAGTTCTTA.

This clonotype was detected many times. The chain is built from TRBV10-3 and TRBJ2-5; tentative D call: TRBD2 (5 bases). Germline loops: CDR1 ENHRY, CDR2 SYGVKD. The CDR3 covers 14 residues. Deletions cut 2 bases from V and 4 bases from J, with 11 bases between. The DNA of the CDR3 is TGTGCCATCAGTGAGGTTAGAGAGGGAGAGACCCAGTACTTC. Its protein product is CAISEVREGETQYF.

At least ten counts were recorded for this clonotype. This chain links TRBV30 with TRBJ1-1; D not certain. This CDR3 has 12 residues. Germline V gene data show CDR1 as GTSNPN and CDR2 as SVGIG (reference sequence). V was cut by 8 bases and J by 4 bases, with 14 bases left in between. CDR3 nucleotides: TGTGCCCGGGATAAGAAAGGCACTGAAGCTTTCTTT. This codes for CARDKKGTEAFF.

This clonotype has ten or more counts. The V and J genes are TRBV11-2 and TRBJ2-1; 12 nucleotides match TRBD1. Germline CDR1 reads SGHAT; CDR2 reads FQNNGV. With V trimmed by 3 bases and J by 9 bases, 12 bases remained unmatched. The CDR3 is 17 residues long. CDR3 in DNA: TGTGCCAGCAGCTTCCGAACTGGGGACAGGGGGCAAGGTGAGCAGTTCTTC. It codes for CASSFRTGDRGQGEQFF.

This rearrangement joins TRBV16 to TRBJ2-7; 9 nucleotides align to TRBD1. This CDR3 is 15 amino acids long. V dropped 0 bases and J dropped 2; count of bases not matched to a gene: 2. Looked up from germline, CDR1 is KGHSY and CDR2 is FQNENV. In DNA form, the CDR3 reads TGTGCCAGCAGCCAATCCGGGACAGGGACCTACGAGCAGTACTTC. This translates into CASSQSGTGTYEQYF.

The rearrangement uses TRBV28 and TRBJ1-4; D is unclear. Germline CDR1 MDHEN, CDR2 SYDVKM. The CDR3 is 13 residues long. V lost 3 bases and J 4 bases, leaving 6 bases between the germline ends. CDR3 region: CASSFRNNEKLFF. The CDR3 DNA reads as TGTGCCAGCAGTTTCCGGAATAATGAAAAACTGTTTTTT.

The chain is built from TRBV5-6 and TRBJ2-3; D is unresolved. V lost 3 bases to trimming and J lost 5 bases, with 16 bases between them. The CDR3 has 15 residues. Looked up from germline, CDR1 is SGHDT and CDR2 is YYEEEE. CDR3 loop: CASSSTQGDGDTQYF. CDR3 coding DNA: TGTGCCAGCAGCTCTACGCAAGGAGACGGAGATACGCAGTATTTT.